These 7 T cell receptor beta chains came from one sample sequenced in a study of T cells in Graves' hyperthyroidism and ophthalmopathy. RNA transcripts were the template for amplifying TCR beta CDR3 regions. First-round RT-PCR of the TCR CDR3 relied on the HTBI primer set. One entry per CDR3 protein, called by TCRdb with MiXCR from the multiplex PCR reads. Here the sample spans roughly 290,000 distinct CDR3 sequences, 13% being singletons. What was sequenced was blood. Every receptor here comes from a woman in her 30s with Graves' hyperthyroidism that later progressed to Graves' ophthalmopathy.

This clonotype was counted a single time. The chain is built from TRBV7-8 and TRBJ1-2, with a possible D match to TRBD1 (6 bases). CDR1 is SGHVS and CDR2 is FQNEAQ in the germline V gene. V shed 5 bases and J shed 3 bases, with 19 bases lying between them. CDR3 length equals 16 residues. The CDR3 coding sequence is TGTGCCAGCAGCCAAGTTGCAGGGGCCGCTTACTATGGCTACACCTTC. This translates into CASSQVAGAAYYGYTF.

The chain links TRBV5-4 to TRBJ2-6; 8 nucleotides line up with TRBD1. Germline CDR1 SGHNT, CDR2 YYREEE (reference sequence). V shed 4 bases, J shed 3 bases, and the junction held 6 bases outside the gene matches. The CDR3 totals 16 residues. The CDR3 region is CASSRGQGNGANVLTF. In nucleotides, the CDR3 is TGTGCCAGCAGCCGAGGACAGGGAAATGGGGCCAACGTCCTGACTTTC.

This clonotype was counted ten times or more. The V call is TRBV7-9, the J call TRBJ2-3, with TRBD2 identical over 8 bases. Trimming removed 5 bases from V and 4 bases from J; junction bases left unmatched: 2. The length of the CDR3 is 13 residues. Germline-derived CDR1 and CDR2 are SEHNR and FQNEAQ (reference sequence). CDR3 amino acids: CASSREGPDTQYF. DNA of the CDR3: TGTGCCAGCAGCCGGGAGGGCCCAGATACGCAGTATTTT.

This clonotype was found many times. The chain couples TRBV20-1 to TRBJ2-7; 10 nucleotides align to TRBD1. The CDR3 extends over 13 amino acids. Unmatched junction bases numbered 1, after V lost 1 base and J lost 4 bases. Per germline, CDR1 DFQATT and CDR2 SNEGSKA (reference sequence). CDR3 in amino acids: CSARVGQGYEQYF. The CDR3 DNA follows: TGCAGTGCTAGAGTGGGACAGGGGTACGAGCAGTACTTC.

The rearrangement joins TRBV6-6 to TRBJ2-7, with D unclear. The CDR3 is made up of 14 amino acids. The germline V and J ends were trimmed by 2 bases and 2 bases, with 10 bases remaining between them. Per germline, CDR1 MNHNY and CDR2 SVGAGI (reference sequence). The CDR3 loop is CASSYGPGPYEQYF. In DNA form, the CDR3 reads TGTGCCAGCAGTTACGGGCCGGGTCCCTACGAGCAGTACTTC.

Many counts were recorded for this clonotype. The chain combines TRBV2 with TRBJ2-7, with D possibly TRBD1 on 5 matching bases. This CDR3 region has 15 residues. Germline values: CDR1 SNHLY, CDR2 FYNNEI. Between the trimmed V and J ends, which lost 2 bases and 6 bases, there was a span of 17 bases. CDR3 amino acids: CASSERTRYASEQYF. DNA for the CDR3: TGTGCCAGCAGTGAAAGGACAAGGTATGCGAGCGAGCAGTACTTC.

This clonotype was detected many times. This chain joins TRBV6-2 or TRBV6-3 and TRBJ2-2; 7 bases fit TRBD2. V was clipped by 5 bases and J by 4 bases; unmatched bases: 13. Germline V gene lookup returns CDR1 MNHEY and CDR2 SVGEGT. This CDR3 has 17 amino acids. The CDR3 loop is CASSPPGLNYGTGELFF. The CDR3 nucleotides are TGTGCCAGCAGTCCTCCGGGACTAAATTACGGCACCGGGGAGCTGTTTTTT.